What follows are 19 T cell receptor beta chains derived from one specimen sequenced in a study of response to subunit inactivated influenza vaccine. In TCRdb, the RT-PCR reads were re-called with MiXCR into one record per CDR3 protein. Among 650,000 to 800,000 distinct CDR3 sequences listed, approximately 14% were seen once. The material was PBMCs from blood, obtained approximately 15 days before vaccination. The receptors here all came from a man between 45 and 60 years old who received an inactivated influenza vaccine.

This clonotype appeared a few times. V and J are TRBV28 and TRBJ1-1; D may be TRBD1 (6 bases). The CDR3 extends over 14 amino acids. Germline V gives CDR1 MDHEN, CDR2 SYDVKM. V lost 5 bases and J 2 bases, leaving 12 bases between the germline ends. The CDR3 DNA reads TGTGCCAGCAGTGGACAGCCAGTAAACACTGAAGCTTTCTTT. It specifies CASSGQPVNTEAFF.

The genes are TRBV7-2 and TRBJ2-4, with D perhaps assigned TRBD1 or TRBD2 (5 bases each). The germline V gene has CDR1 SGHTA and CDR2 FQGNSA. The CDR3 is made up of 15 amino acids. Deletions cut 5 bases from V and 6 bases from J, with 17 bases between. CDR3 protein: CASSPPRGRGNIQYF. The CDR3 region has the DNA TGTGCCAGCAGCCCCCCAAGGGGTCGGGGAAACATTCAGTACTTC.

This clonotype showed up many times. The chain combines TRBV12-3 or TRBV12-4 with TRBJ1-1, with 9 bases aligning to TRBD1. The CDR3 consists of 14 residues. Germline trimming cut 6 bases from V and 1 base from J; bases unmatched to any gene: 3. The CDR3 is CASSPTGGNTEAFF. CDR3 in DNA: TGTGCCAGCAGCCCGACAGGGGGGAACACTGAAGCTTTCTTT.

This clonotype was seen a few times. V and J are TRBV5-1 and TRBJ2-3, with 14 bases fitting TRBD2. The germline gives CDR1 SGHRS, CDR2 YFSETQ. With V trimmed by 4 bases and J by 5 bases, 12 bases remained unmatched. CDR3 length: 18 residues. The DNA for the CDR3 is TGCGCCAGCAGCCCGGCCGGACTAGCGGGGGGACGGGGAGATACGCAGTATTTT. It is translated as CASSPAGLAGGRGDTQYF. Drawing the rest from reference TRBV5-1 and TRBJ2-3, the complete variable domain is KAGVTQTPRYLIKTRGQQVTLSCSPISGHRSVSWYQQTPGQGLQFLFEYFSETQRNKGNFPGRFSGRQFSNSRSEMNVSTLELGDSALYLCASSPAGLAGGRGDTQYFGPGTRLTVL.

The rearrangement joins TRBV20-1 to TRBJ1-6, with D possibly TRBD1 on 5 matching bases. CDR1 DFQATT and CDR2 SNEGSKA come from the germline V gene (reference sequence). CDR3 size: 12 residues. V lost 7 bases and J 8 bases, leaving 12 bases between the germline ends. In DNA, the CDR3 is TGCAGTGAAGGGACGGGAGATTCACCCCTCCACTTT. Translation gives CSEGTGDSPLHF.

This clonotype was seen a handful of times. The chain recombines TRBV20-1 with TRBJ2-5, with D possibly being TRBD1 (6 bases). The CDR3 contains 12 residues. Germline V gene data show CDR1 as DFQATT and CDR2 as SNEGSKA (reference sequence). With 5 bases removed from V and 4 bases from J, the gap between germline ends came to 11 bases. This CDR3 reads CSAARGGETQYF. CDR3 sequence (DNA): TGCAGTGCTGCCAGGGGCGGAGAGACCCAGTACTTC.

This chain joins TRBV5-1 and TRBJ2-1; 11 bases fit TRBD2. Germline assignment: CDR1 SGHRS and CDR2 YFSETQ. This CDR3 region has 17 residues. The trim removed 3 bases at V and 3 bases at J, leaving 8 bases unmatched. As DNA, the CDR3 is TGCGCCAGCAGCTGGACTGCGGGACTAGCGGACTACAATGAGCAGTTCTTC. Amino acids: CASSWTAGLADYNEQFF.

This clonotype was seen more than once but under ten times. This chain joins TRBV5-1 and TRBJ1-6, with 11 bases fitting TRBD1. The germline V gene encodes CDR1 SGHRS and CDR2 YFSETQ. The CDR3 contains 18 residues. V shed 0 bases, J shed 8 bases, and the junction held 10 bases outside the gene matches. The CDR3 sequence: CASSLAGYGTGGYSPLHF. The CDR3 nucleotides are TGCGCCAGCAGCTTGGCCGGGTATGGGACAGGGGGTTATTCACCCCTCCACTTT.

In this sample, this clonotype turned up a few times. The chain combines TRBV5-1 with TRBJ1-1; D unclear. The germline gives CDR1 SGHRS, CDR2 YFSETQ. The CDR3 spans 14 residues. Trimming pared 4 bases from V and 2 bases from J, leaving 12 bases between. Here the CDR3 reads CASSVTGTNTEAFF. The CDR3 coding sequence is TGCGCCAGCAGCGTGACGGGCACCAACACTGAAGCTTTCTTT. Supplemented by reference TRBV5-1 and TRBJ1-1, the full variable domain reads KAGVTQTPRYLIKTRGQQVTLSCSPISGHRSVSWYQQTPGQGLQFLFEYFSETQRNKGNFPGRFSGRQFSNSRSEMNVSTLELGDSALYLCASSVTGTNTEAFFGQGTRLTVV.

This clonotype has only a few counts. CDR3 DNA: TGTGCCAGCAGTTACTCGACTTGGGGTGCGCACACCGGGGAGCTGTTTTTT. Translated: CASSYSTWGAHTGELFF. The chain uses TRBV6-2 or TRBV6-3 and TRBJ2-2; no definite D call. CDR3 length equals 17 residues. Germline CDR1 MNHEY, CDR2 SVGEGT. V lost 0 bases, J lost 3 bases, and 14 bases lay in between.

J is TRBJ2-5 and V is TRBV6-6; no clear D. From germline, CDR1 is MNHNY and CDR2 SVGAGI (reference sequence). V was clipped by 2 bases and J by 5 bases, with 9 bases between them. The CDR3 is 13 residues long. The CDR3 is CASSYLDRETQYF. In nucleotides, the CDR3 is TGTGCCAGCAGTTACCTGGACCGGGAGACCCAGTACTTC.

The V call is TRBV6-1, the J call TRBJ2-2; 8 bases match TRBD2. There are 19 residues in the CDR3. With V trimmed by 6 bases and J by 2 bases, 17 bases remained unmatched. Germline assignment: CDR1 MNHNS and CDR2 SASEGT. The CDR3 loop reads CASSASFPPSGGNTGELFF. In DNA form, the CDR3 reads TGTGCCAGCAGCGCTTCGTTCCCCCCCAGCGGGGGAAACACCGGGGAGCTGTTTTTT.

At least ten counts were recorded for this clonotype. The chain is built from TRBV12-3 or TRBV12-4 and TRBJ1-4; 8 positions match TRBD1. The CDR3 sequence is 15 residues long. The J segment lost 8 bases and the V segment lost 5 bases, leaving 10 bases of the junction unmatched. The CDR3 loop reads CASSRDRRFGEKLFF. The CDR3 DNA reads TGTGCCAGCAGTCGGGACAGGAGGTTCGGGGAAAAACTGTTTTTT.

This clonotype has more than one count but fewer than ten. The chain is built from TRBV7-8 and TRBJ2-7, with TRBD2 identical over 9 bases. V lost 5 bases, J lost 3 bases, and 11 bases stayed unmatched. Germline CDR1 SGHVS, CDR2 FQNEAQ. The CDR3 covers 16 residues. Written as DNA, the CDR3 is TGTGCCAGCAGCGCCGGAAGAGCGGGAGGCCTCTACGAGCAGTACTTC. It is translated as CASSAGRAGGLYEQYF.

This clonotype came up many times. This chain joins TRBV12-3 or TRBV12-4 and TRBJ2-3, with a possible D match to TRBD2 (6 bases). This CDR3 has 17 residues. Trimming stripped 5 bases from V and 0 bases from J, with 18 bases between. CDR3 sequence: CASSLSGVGGSTDTQYF. The CDR3 DNA is TGTGCCAGCAGTCTGTCGGGAGTGGGGGGTAGCACAGATACGCAGTATTTT.

This chain joins TRBV9 and TRBJ2-3; tentative D call: TRBD2 (7 bases). Germline V gene lookup returns CDR1 SGDLS and CDR2 YYNGEE. The CDR3 is 15 amino acids. Trimming removed 4 bases from V and 3 bases from J, with 15 bases in between. The CDR3 DNA sequence: TGTGCCAGCAGCACAGGGACTACATCGACAGATACGCAGTATTTT. Translation: CASSTGTTSTDTQYF.

This clonotype was detected a few times. The V call is TRBV7-2, the J call TRBJ1-4, with 7 bases matching TRBD1. This CDR3 spans 14 amino acids. V lost 5 bases, J lost 6 bases, and 6 bases stayed unmatched. Germline-derived CDR1 and CDR2 are SGHTA and FQGNSA. DNA of the CDR3: TGTGCCAGCAGCGTGGGGACAGTGGATGAAAAACTGTTTTTT. Translation: CASSVGTVDEKLFF.

The chain carries TRBV20-1 and TRBJ2-5, with 15 bases that match TRBD2. With V trimmed by 3 bases and J by 7 bases, 12 bases remained unmatched. CDR1 DFQATT and CDR2 SNEGSKA come from the germline V gene (reference sequence). The CDR3 contains 17 residues. CDR3 in DNA: TGCAGTGCTAGGGGACTAGCGGGAGGACAAAATATAGGGACCCAGTACTTC. Amino acids: CSARGLAGGQNIGTQYF.

This clonotype has a handful of counts. This chain uses TRBV3-1 with TRBJ2-4; 15 nucleotides match TRBD2. Germline V gene data show CDR1 as LGHDT and CDR2 as YNNKEL (reference sequence). There are 18 residues in the CDR3. V gave up 4 bases and J gave up 0 bases; unmatched junction bases: 4. DNA for the CDR3: TGTGCCAGCAGCCTTGGACTAGCGGGGGGGATAGCCAAAAACATTCAGTACTTC. It is translated as CASSLGLAGGIAKNIQYF.